Reported below is one T cell receptor beta chain. Its antigen is unidentified. This entry belongs to a study of T-cell reconstitution after alpha-beta-depleted transplantation in children. Construction of the TCRbeta library involved unique molecular identifiers. Via MiXCR, TCRdb re-called the PCR reads, giving one row per CDR3 protein. The sample lists about 980,000 distinct CDR3 sequences, 25% to 30% occurring once. CDR3 length equals 14 residues. Germline CDR1 reads SGHTA; CDR2 reads FQGNSA. Trimming took off 4 bases at V and 2 bases at J, with 10 bases between the two ends. The study, taken as a whole, reports: Newly produced T cells mostly provided counts and TCRbeta diversity after one year, as hyperexpanded clones declined.

The chain combines TRBV7-2 with TRBJ2-3; TRBD1 might be the D (5 bases). The sequenced sample was PBMCs, mostly from graft donor cells, obtained 360 days after TCRalphabeta/CD19-depleted stem cell transplant. The sequence derives from a boy in the first two years of life who had a stem cell transplant for SCID, so the T cells may come from the graft donor. CDR3 nucleotides: TGTGCCAGCAGCTCCAGGGCCTTCACAGATACGCAGTATTTT. It translates to CASSSRAFTDTQYF.